The clone carrying this T cell receptor beta chain was counted between two and nine times. These data originate in a study of CD8 T cells in ankylosing spondylitis. One entry per CDR3 protein, called by TCRdb with MiXCR from the 5' RACE reads. The sample consists of 340,000 or so distinct CDR3 sequences, approximately 14% of them appearing once. CDR1 and CDR2 from the germline V gene are SGHDT and YYEEEE. The CDR3 spans 14 residues. V lost 3 bases, J lost 4 bases, and 13 bases lay in between. The TCR comes from a male donor with ankylosing spondylitis or in good health (not recorded which). The chain is built from TRBV5-6 and TRBJ1-1; no reliable D call. Source material: blood, either unsorted or a sorted T cell fraction (not recorded which). The CDR3 spells CASSSPRWGTEAFF. The CDR3 DNA reads as TGTGCCAGCAGCTCACCCCGCTGGGGCACTGAAGCTTTCTTT.